Given below is one T cell receptor (beta chain) in context. The sample comes from a study of blood T cell repertoires in COVID-19. Sequencing used immunoSEQ multiplex PCR; TCRdb keeps in-frame clones, though not all of them. The repertoire includes roughly 70,000 clones, roughly 91% of them detected once, and under 1.5% sits in the top ten. This CDR3 is built from 16 residues. V lost 3 bases and J 4 bases, leaving 18 bases between the germline ends. From germline, CDR1 is LNHNV and CDR2 YYDKDF (reference sequence). The V call is TRBV15, the J call TRBJ1-1, with a weak D call TRBD1 (6 bases). The sample was peripheral blood. The sequence came from a human donor in a cohort sampled during active COVID-19. The CDR3 is CATSSSWGGAGTEAFF. The CDR3 DNA is TGTGCCACCAGCAGTTCCTGGGGGGGGGCTGGCACTGAAGCTTTCTTT.